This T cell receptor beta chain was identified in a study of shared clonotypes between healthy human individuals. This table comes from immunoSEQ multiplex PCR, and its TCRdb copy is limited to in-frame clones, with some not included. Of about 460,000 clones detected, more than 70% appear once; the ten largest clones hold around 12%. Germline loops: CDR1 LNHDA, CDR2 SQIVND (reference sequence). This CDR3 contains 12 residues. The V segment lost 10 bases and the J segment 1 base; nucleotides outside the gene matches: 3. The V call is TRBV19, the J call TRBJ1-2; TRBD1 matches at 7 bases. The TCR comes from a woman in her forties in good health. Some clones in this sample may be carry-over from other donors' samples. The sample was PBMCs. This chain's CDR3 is CATRDSNYGYTF. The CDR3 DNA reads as TGTGCCACCCGGGACAGTAACTATGGCTACACCTTC.